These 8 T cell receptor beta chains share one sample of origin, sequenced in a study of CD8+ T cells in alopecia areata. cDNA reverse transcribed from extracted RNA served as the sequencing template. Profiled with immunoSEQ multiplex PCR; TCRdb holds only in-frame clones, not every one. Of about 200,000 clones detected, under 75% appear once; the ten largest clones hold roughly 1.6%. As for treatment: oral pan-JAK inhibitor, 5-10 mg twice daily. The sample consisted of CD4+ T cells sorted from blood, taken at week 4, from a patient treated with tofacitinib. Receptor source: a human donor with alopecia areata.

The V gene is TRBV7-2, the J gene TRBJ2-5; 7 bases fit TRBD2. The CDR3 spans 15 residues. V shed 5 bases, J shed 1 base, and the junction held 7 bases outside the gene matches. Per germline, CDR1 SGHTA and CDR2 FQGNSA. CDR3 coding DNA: TGTGCCAGCAGCACCGGACCGGGGGGCCAAGAGACCCAGTACTTC. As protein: CASSTGPGGQETQYF. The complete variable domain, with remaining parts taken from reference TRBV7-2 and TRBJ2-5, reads GAGVSQSPSNKVTEKGKDVELRCDPISGHTALYWYRQSLGQGLEFLIYFQGNSAPDKSGLPSDRFSAERTGGSVSTLTIQRTQQEDSAVYLCASSTGPGGQETQYFGPGTRLLVL.

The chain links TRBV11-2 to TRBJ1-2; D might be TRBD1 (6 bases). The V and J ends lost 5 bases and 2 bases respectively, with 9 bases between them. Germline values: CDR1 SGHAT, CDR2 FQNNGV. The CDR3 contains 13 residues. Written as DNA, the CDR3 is TGTGCCAGCAGCCTGGACAGAAACTATGGCTACACCTTC. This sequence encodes CASSLDRNYGYTF.

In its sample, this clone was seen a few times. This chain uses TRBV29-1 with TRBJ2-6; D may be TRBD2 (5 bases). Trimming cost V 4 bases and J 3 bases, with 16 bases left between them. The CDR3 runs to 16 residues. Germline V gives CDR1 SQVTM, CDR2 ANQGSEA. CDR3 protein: CSVGGKSVGGANVLTF. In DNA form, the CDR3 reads TGCAGCGTTGGAGGGAAGAGTGTTGGTGGGGCCAACGTCCTGACTTTC.

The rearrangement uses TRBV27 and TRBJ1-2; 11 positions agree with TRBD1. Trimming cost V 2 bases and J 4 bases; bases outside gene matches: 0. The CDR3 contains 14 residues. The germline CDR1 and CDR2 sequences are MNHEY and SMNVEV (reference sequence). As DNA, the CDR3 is TGTGCCAGCAGTTTAGGGACAGGGGGCTATGGCTACACCTTC. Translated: CASSLGTGGYGYTF.

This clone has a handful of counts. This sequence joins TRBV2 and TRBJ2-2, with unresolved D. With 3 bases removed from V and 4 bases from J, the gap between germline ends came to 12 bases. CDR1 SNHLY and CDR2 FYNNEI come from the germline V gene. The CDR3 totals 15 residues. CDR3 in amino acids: CASSEVATGTGELFF. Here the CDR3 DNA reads TGTGCCAGCAGTGAGGTTGCAACTGGCACCGGGGAGCTGTTTTTT.

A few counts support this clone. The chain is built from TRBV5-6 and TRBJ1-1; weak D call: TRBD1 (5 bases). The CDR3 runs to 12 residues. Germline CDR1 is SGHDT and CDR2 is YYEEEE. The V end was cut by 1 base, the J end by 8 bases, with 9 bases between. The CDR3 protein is CASSLLGPEAFF. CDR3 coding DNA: TGTGCCAGCAGCTTGCTGGGACCCGAAGCTTTCTTT.

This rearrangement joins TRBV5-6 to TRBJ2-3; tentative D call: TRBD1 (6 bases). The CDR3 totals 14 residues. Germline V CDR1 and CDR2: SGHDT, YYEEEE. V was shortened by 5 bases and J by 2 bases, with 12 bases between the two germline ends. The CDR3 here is CASSLGTNTDTQYF. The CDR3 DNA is TGTGCCAGCAGTCTTGGGACAAACACAGATACGCAGTATTTT.

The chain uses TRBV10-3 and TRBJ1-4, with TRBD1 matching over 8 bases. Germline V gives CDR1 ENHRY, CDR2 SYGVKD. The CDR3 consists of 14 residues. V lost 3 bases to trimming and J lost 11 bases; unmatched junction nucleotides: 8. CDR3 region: CAISDRQGQAKLFF. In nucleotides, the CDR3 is TGTGCCATCAGTGATAGACAGGGGCAAGCGAAACTGTTTTTT.